A single sample gave rise to the 15 T cell receptor beta chains below, sequenced in a study of cytomegalovirus exposure and HLA in healthy donors. The PCR was carried out with 60 Vbeta primers and 13 Jbeta primers. The method was immunoSEQ multiplex PCR; TCRdb's version includes in-frame clones alone and lacks a portion of them. The data hold about 120,000 clones, with roughly 80% observed a single time. Sample: PBMCs. These receptors were collected from a female donor in good health and CMV-seropositive.

This clone came up once. The chain uses TRBV12-5 and TRBJ1-6, with D maybe TRBD1 (6 bases). CDR3 length equals 15 residues. V lost 6 bases, J lost 11 bases, and 20 bases lay in between. Germline values: CDR1 LGHNT, CDR2 FRNRAP. In DNA, the CDR3 is TGTGCTAGTGGCCTCGGCACAGGGTATTCCGCACCCCTCCACTTT. Its translation: CASGLGTGYSAPLHF.

The chain is built from TRBV30 and TRBJ1-1; weak D call: TRBD1 (6 bases). The CDR3 sequence is 13 residues long. With 5 bases removed from V and 3 bases from J, the gap between germline ends came to 13 bases. Per the germline V gene, CDR1 is GTSNPN and CDR2 is SVGIG (reference sequence). DNA for the CDR3: TGTGCCTGGTCTAGGGGGGGGGACACTGAAGCTTTCTTT. It translates to CAWSRGGDTEAFF.

In DNA, the CDR3 is TGCAGTGCTACCGAGCGGGACGAGCAGTACTTC. This codes for CSATERDEQYF. V is TRBV20-1 and J is TRBJ2-7, with D tentatively TRBD2 (6 bases). The germline V gene has CDR1 DFQATT and CDR2 SNEGSKA (reference sequence). V lost 4 bases and J lost 5, with 9 bases in between. This CDR3 spans 11 amino acids.

V and J are TRBV4-2 and TRBJ1-2, with D possibly matching TRBD1 (5 bases). Germline CDR1 reads LGHNA; CDR2 reads YNFKEQ. The length of the CDR3 is 16 residues. Trimming left V 0 bases short and J 4 bases short, with 15 bases between. CDR3: CASSQDEGRGVYGYTF. The CDR3 DNA reads as TGTGCCAGCAGCCAAGATGAAGGAAGGGGCGTCTATGGCTACACCTTC.

The gene calls are TRBV2 and TRBJ2-1; D is perhaps TRBD1 (7 bases). V lost 2 bases, J lost 8 bases, and 19 bases lay in between. The CDR3 is 16 amino acids. Germline V lookup: CDR1 SNHLY, CDR2 FYNNEI. CDR3 amino acids: CASSEQGGGLYDEQFF. The CDR3 DNA reads TGTGCCAGCAGTGAACAGGGGGGAGGCCTTTACGATGAGCAGTTCTTC.

This clone has more than one count but fewer than ten. V and J are TRBV30 and TRBJ1-1, with 10 bases that match TRBD1. The length of the CDR3 is 13 residues. Germline loops: CDR1 GTSNPN, CDR2 SVGIG (reference sequence). J was trimmed by 7 bases and V by 5 bases; bases with no gene match: 7. CDR3 loop: CAWGQGVPVEAFF. DNA for the CDR3: TGTGCCTGGGGACAGGGGGTGCCTGTTGAAGCTTTCTTT.

The gene calls are TRBV6-1 and TRBJ2-7; TRBD1 matches at 8 bases. With V trimmed by 11 bases and J by 5 bases, 14 bases remained unmatched. The CDR3 length is 14 residues. Germline CDR1 is MNHNS and CDR2 is SASEGT. CDR3 sequence reads: CAAPAGTGLHEQYF. As DNA, the CDR3 is TGTGCCGCCCCCGCCGGGACAGGTCTCCACGAGCAGTACTTC.

The genes are TRBV10-3 and TRBJ1-6, with D unclear. Trimming removed 1 base at V and 5 bases at J, with 6 bases between. The CDR3 loop spans 14 amino acids. Germline CDR1 ENHRY, CDR2 SYGVKD. DNA for the CDR3: TGTGCCATCAGTGAGTTAGAGAATAATTCACCCCTCCACTTT. This translates into CAISELENNSPLHF.

The rearrangement joins TRBV5-1 to TRBJ1-1; D might be TRBD1 (6 bases). Germline V gives CDR1 SGHRS, CDR2 YFSETQ. This CDR3 contains 15 residues. V lost 7 bases, J lost 1 base, and 17 bases lay in between. This CDR3 reads CASGGSGQTNTEAFF. CDR3 nucleotides: TGCGCCAGCGGCGGCTCGGGACAAACGAACACTGAAGCTTTCTTT.

This clone was counted a single time. The chain carries TRBV7-9 and TRBJ2-7, with a tentative D call TRBD2 (5 bases). CDR3 length: 14 amino acids. Per germline, CDR1 SEHNR and CDR2 FQNEAQ (reference sequence). V lost 6 bases and J 5 bases, leaving 17 bases between the germline ends. CDR3 sequence reads: CASSFDRGSDEQYF. The CDR3, as DNA: TGTGCCAGCAGTTTTGACCGGGGATCTGACGAGCAGTACTTC.

This clone was picked up one time. J is TRBJ2-1 and V is TRBV7-6; 8 nucleotides line up with TRBD2. V shed 5 bases, J shed 4 bases, and the junction held 10 bases outside the gene matches. The CDR3 length is 16 residues. From germline, CDR1 is SGHVS and CDR2 FNYEAQ. CDR3 nucleotides: TGTGCCAGCAGCAAGTACGGGGGGGCCGATTACAATGAGCAGTTCTTC. This encodes CASSKYGGADYNEQFF.

The chain couples TRBV11-3 to TRBJ1-4; possible D gene TRBD1, 5 bases. CDR1 and CDR2 from the germline V gene are SGHNT and YENEEA. The CDR3 has 15 residues. V was trimmed by 5 bases and J by 2 bases, leaving 12 bases between them. This chain's CDR3 is CASSPAGVTNEKLFF. The CDR3, as DNA: TGTGCCAGCAGCCCGGCGGGGGTCACTAATGAAAAACTGTTTTTT.

This rearrangement joins TRBV28 to TRBJ2-7, with 8 bases that match TRBD1. Trimming cost V 4 bases and J 2 bases; bases outside gene matches: 1. Germline values: CDR1 MDHEN, CDR2 SYDVKM. The CDR3 spans 13 residues. The CDR3 sequence is CASSWTGTYEQYF. In DNA, the CDR3 is TGTGCCAGCAGTTGGACAGGGACCTACGAGCAGTACTTC.

This sequence joins TRBV2 and TRBJ2-1, with TRBD2 matching over 7 bases. With 3 bases clipped from V and 15 bases from J, the junction kept 11 bases outside the gene matches. The length of the CDR3 is 13 residues. From germline, CDR1 is SNHLY and CDR2 FYNNEI. CDR3 coding DNA: TGTGCCAGCAGTGAGACGAGCGGGGTTGTTCGGTTCTTC. This sequence encodes CASSETSGVVRFF.

The chain couples TRBV9 to TRBJ2-6, with D maybe TRBD2 (6 bases). Trimming shortened V by 0 bases and J by 4 bases, and 11 bases separated the two germline ends. Germline CDR1 and CDR2: SGDLS and YYNGEE. The CDR3 has 16 amino acids. As DNA, the CDR3 is TGTGCCAGCAGCGTAGCGGGGGTTGGAGGGGCCAACGTCCTGACTTTC. This codes for CASSVAGVGGANVLTF.